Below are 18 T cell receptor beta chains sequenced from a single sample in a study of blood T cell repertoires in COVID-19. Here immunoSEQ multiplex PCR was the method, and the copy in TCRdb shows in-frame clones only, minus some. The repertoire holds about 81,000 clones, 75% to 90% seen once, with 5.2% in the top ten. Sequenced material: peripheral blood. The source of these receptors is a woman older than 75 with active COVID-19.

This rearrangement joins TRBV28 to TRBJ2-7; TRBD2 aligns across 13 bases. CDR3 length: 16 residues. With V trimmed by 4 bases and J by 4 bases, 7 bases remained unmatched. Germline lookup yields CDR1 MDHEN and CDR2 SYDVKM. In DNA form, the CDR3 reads TGTGCCAGCAGTTCCCCCCTACTAGCGGGAGGGTACGAGCAGTACTTC. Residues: CASSSPLLAGGYEQYF.

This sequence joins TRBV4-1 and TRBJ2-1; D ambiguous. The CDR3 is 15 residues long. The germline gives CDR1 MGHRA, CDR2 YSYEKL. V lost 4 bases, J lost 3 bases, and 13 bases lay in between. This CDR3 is CASSLQDRSYNEQFF. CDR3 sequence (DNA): TGCGCCAGCAGCCTCCAAGATCGGAGCTACAATGAGCAGTTCTTC.

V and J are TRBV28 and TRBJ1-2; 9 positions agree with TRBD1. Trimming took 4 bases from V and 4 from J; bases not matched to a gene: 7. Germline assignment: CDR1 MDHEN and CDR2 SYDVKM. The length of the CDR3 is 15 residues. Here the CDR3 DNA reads TGTGCCAGCAGTTCTGGGACAGGGAGGGTCTATGGCTACACCTTC. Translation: CASSSGTGRVYGYTF.

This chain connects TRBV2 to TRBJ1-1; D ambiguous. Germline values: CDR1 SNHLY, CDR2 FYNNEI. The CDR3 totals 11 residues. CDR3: CATPVGPEAFF. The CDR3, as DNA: TGTGCTACTCCGGTGGGCCCTGAAGCTTTCTTT.

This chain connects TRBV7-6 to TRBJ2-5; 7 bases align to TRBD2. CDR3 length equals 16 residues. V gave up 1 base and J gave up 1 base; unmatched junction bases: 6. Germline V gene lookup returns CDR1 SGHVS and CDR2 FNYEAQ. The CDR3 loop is CASSLGPGLGQETQYF. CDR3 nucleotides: TGTGCCAGCAGCTTAGGGCCCGGACTAGGCCAAGAGACCCAGTACTTC.

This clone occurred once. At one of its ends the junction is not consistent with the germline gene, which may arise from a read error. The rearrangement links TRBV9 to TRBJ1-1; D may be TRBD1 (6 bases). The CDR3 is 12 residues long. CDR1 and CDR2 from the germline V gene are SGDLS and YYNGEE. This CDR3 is CASSVGDTEAFF. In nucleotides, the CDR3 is TGTGCCAGCAGCGTAGGGGACACGGAAGCTTTCTTT.

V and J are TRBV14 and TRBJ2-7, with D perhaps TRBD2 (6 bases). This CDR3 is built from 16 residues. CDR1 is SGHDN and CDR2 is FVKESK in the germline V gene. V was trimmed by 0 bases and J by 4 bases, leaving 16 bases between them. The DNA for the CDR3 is TGTGCCAGCAGCCAAGAGAAACCCGGGAGTATTTACGAGCAGTACTTC. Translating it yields CASSQEKPGSIYEQYF. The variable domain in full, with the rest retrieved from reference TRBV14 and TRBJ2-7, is EAGVTQFPSHSVIEKGQTVTLRCDPISGHDNLYWYRRVMGKEIKFLLHFVKESKQDESGMPNNRFLAERTGGTYSTLKVQPAELEDSGVYFCASSQEKPGSIYEQYFGPGTRLTVT.

CDR3 bases: TGTGCCAGCAGTACCGGGGGGTTTAGCAACTATGGCTACACCTTC. This gives the protein CASSTGGFSNYGYTF. The chain is built from TRBV28 and TRBJ1-2, with D perhaps matching TRBD1 (5 bases). Trimming cost V 5 bases and J 2 bases, with 15 bases left between them. Germline V CDR1 and CDR2: MDHEN, SYDVKM. There are 15 residues in the CDR3.

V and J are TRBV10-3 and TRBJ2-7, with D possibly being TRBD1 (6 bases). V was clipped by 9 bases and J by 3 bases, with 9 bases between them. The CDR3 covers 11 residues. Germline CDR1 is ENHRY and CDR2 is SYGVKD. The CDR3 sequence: CAILQGYEQYF. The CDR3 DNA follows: TGTGCCATTTTACAGGGCTACGAGCAGTACTTC.

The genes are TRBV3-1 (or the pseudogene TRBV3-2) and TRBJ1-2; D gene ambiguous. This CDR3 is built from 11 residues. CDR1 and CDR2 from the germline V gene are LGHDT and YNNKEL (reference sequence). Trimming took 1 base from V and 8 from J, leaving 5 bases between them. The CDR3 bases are TGTGCCAGCAGCCAAGCAGGAGGCTACACCTTC. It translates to CASSQAGGYTF.

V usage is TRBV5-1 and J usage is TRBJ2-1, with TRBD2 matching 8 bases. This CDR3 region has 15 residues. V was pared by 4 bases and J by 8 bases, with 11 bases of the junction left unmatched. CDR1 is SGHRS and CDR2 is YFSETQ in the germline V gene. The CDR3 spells CASSLSGGRFDEQFF. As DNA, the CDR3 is TGCGCCAGCAGCCTATCGGGAGGGCGTTTCGATGAGCAGTTCTTC.

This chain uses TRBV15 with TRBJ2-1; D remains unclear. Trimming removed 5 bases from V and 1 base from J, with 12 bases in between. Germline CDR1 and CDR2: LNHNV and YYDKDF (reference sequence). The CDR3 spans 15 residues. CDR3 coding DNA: TGTGCCACCAGCCCCCGACAAAAATCCTACAATGAGCAGTTCTTC. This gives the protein CATSPRQKSYNEQFF.

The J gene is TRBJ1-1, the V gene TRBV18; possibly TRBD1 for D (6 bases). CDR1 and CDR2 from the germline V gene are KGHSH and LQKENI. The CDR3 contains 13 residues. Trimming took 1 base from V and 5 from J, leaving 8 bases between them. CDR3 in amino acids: CASSPRQETEAFF. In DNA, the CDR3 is TGTGCCAGCTCACCACGACAGGAAACTGAAGCTTTCTTT. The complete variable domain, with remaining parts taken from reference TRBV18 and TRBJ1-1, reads NAGVMQNPRHLVRRRGQEARLRCSPMKGHSHVYWYRQLPEEGLKFMVYLQKENIIDESGMPKERFSAEFPKEGPSILRIQQVVRGDSAAYFCASSPRQETEAFFGQGTRLTVV.

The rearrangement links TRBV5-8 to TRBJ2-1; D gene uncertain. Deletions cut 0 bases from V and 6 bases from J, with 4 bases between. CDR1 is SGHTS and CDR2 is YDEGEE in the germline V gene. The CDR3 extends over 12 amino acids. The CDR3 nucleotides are TGTGCCAGCAGCTTGGTGCGCAATGAGCAGTTCTTC. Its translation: CASSLVRNEQFF.

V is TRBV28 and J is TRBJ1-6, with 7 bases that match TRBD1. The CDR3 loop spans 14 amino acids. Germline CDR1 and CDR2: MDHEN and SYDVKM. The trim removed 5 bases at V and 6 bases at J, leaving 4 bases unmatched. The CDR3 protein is CASSGGQLNSPLHF. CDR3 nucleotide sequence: TGTGCCAGCAGTGGGGGACAGCTTAATTCACCCCTCCACTTT.

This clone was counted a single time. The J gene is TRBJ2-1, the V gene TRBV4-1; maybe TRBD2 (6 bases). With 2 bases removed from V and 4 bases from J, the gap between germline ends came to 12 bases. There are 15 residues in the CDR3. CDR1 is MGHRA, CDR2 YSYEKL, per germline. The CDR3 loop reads CASSQFSGTYNEQFF. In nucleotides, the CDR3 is TGCGCCAGCAGCCAATTTAGCGGTACATACAATGAGCAGTTCTTC.

The CDR3 DNA reads TGTGCCAGCAGCGGACAGGGGAGTGGTCAGCCCCAGCATTTT. Protein product: CASSGQGSGQPQHF. The genes are TRBV28 and TRBJ1-5; 9 positions match TRBD1. Looked up from germline, CDR1 is MDHEN and CDR2 is SYDVKM. CDR3 length equals 14 residues. Germline trimming cut 6 bases from V and 6 bases from J; bases unmatched to any gene: 6.

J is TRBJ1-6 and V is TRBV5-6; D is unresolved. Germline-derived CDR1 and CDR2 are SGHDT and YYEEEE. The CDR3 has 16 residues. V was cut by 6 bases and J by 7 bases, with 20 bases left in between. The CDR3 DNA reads TGTGCCAGCACCAGTTTGGCGGCAGTTTGGAATTCACCCCTCCACTTT. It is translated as CASTSLAAVWNSPLHF.